This is a list of T cell receptor beta chains from one sample in a study of blood T cell repertoires in COVID-19. TCRdb's copy holds only in-frame clones and misses some; the assay was immunoSEQ multiplex PCR. The table records roughly 50,000 clones, roughly nine tenths of them present only once. Material: peripheral blood. These receptors came from a human donor with active COVID-19. The donor label of this sample is uncertain. The CDR3 runs from the conserved cysteine through the conserved F or W. A D gene is named only where the DNA matches it firmly. Clone sizes are given selectively: once, few, many, or a class where the clone is expanded.

j_call clone_size d_call v_call cdr3_nt cdr3_aa
TRBJ2-7 NA TRBD1 TRBV3-1/TRBV3-2 TGTGCCAGCAGCCAAGAAAGGTACAGGGGCAACGAGCAGTACTTC CASSQERYRGNEQYF
TRBJ2-1 NA NA TRBV5-1 TGCGCCAGCAGTTCAGGGGTGGGCCCCTACAATGAGCAGTTCTTC CASSSGVGPYNEQFF
TRBJ2-3 NA NA TRBV9 TGTGCCAGCAGCCCTAGGGGGGGCCTATTCGGCACAGATACGCAGTATTTT CASSPRGGLFGTDTQYF
TRBJ1-1 few TRBD1 TRBV5-4 TGTGCCAGCAGCCGGACAGGCCACTACACTGAAGCTTTCTTT CASSRTGHYTEAFF
TRBJ2-1 NA NA TRBV6-2/TRBV6-3 TGTGCCAGCAGTTACTTAACTCGCCACAATGAGCAGTTCTTC CASSYLTRHNEQFF
TRBJ1-6 NA TRBD1 TRBV7-2 TGTGCCAGCAGCCCTCAAGGGACAGCTGATAATTCACCCCTCCACTTT CASSPQGTADNSPLHF
TRBJ1-4 NA TRBD1 TRBV5-1 TGCGCCAGCAGCTGGGGACAGGGGGAGAAACTGTTTTTT CASSWGQGEKLFF
TRBJ2-5 NA TRBD2 TRBV7-9 TGTGCCAGCAGCTTAGGGAGCGGGGGGATGGTCGAGACCCAGTACTTC CASSLGSGGMVETQYF
TRBJ1-3 NA NA TRBV7-6 TGTGCCAGCAGCTTAGGGGGGCCCTCCTCTGGAAACACCATATATTTT CASSLGGPSSGNTIYF
TRBJ1-1 once NA TRBV20-1 TGCAGTGCAACAGGGAACGGGGCTTTCTTT CSATGNGAFF
TRBJ2-2 NA NA TRBV18 TGTGCCAGCTCACCAGAGACAGCCGGGGAGCTGTTTTTT CASSPETAGELFF
TRBJ2-5 NA NA TRBV5-1 TGCGCCAGCAGCTTGACAGCTCAAGAGACCCAGTACTTC CASSLTAQETQYF
TRBJ1-2 NA NA TRBV6-1 TGTGCCAGCAGTGAAGAAGAGGGCTATGGCTACACCTTC CASSEEEGYGYTF
TRBJ2-3 NA NA TRBV15 TGTGCCACCAGCAGAGATTATTCTAGCACAGATACGCAGTATTTT CATSRDYSSTDTQYF
TRBJ2-7 NA NA TRBV9 TGTGCCAGCAGCGTAGCTTCGGCAGGCAACTCCTACGAGCAGTACTTC CASSVASAGNSYEQYF
TRBJ2-1 NA TRBD2 TRBV7-9 TGTGCCAGCAGTCGTCTTGGAGCGGGGGGGCCGAAGTTCTTC CASSRLGAGGPKFF
TRBJ1-1 NA NA TRBV6-1 TGTGCCAGCAGTAAAGGGCAGGTTCTGATGAACACTGAAGCTTTCTTT CASSKGQVLMNTEAFF
TRBJ2-1 NA NA TRBV6-2/TRBV6-3 TGTGCCAGCAGTTATGCTCTGGGGCTGAATGAGCAGTTCTTC CASSYALGLNEQFF
TRBJ2-7 NA NA TRBV10-3 TGTGCCATCAGTGAGTTGGGCAGGACCTACGAGCAGTACTTC CAISELGRTYEQYF
TRBJ2-1 NA TRBD1 TRBV9 TGTGCCAGCAGCGGAGGGACAGGGGTTTCCTACAATGAGCAGTTCTTC CASSGGTGVSYNEQFF
TRBJ2-1 NA TRBD2 TRBV10-3 TGTGCCATCAGTCGAATATTAGCGGGGGGGTTCCACAATGAGCAGTTCTTC CAISRILAGGFHNEQFF
TRBJ1-4 NA NA TRBV28 TGTGCCAGCCGTCTCCAGGGCCATTCTAATGAAAAACTGTTTTTT CASRLQGHSNEKLFF
TRBJ2-2 NA NA TRBV27 TGTGCCAGCAGTTTACACGCAGGGGCGAGGACCGGGGAGCTGTTTTTT CASSLHAGARTGELFF
TRBJ2-7 NA NA TRBV4-3 TGCGCCAGCAGCCAAGTCCAGGACAGCAGCTCCTACGAGCAGTACTTC CASSQVQDSSSYEQYF
TRBJ1-2 once TRBD1 TRBV18 TGTGCCAGCTCATCGGACAGGGGCGCCAACTATGGCTACACCTTC CASSSDRGANYGYTF
TRBJ2-1 NA TRBD1 TRBV6-2/TRBV6-3 TGTGCCAGCAGTTACACAGGGGTTGAGAATGAGCAGTTCTTC CASSYTGVENEQFF
TRBJ1-5 NA NA TRBV7-2 TGTGCCAGCAGCTTACCGTATAGCAATCAGCCCCAGCATTTT CASSLPYSNQPQHF
TRBJ2-1 NA TRBD1 TRBV5-1 TGCGCCAGCAGCTTACGACCCGTGACAGGGTGGCACAATGAGCAGTTCTTC CASSLRPVTGWHNEQFF
TRBJ1-1 NA NA TRBV18 TGTGCCAGCGTACAGGCGAGGAACACTGAAGCTTTCTTT CASVQARNTEAFF
TRBJ2-3 once NA TRBV24-1 TGTGCCACCAGTGGGGGCCAGCGGGGCACAGATACGCAGTATTTT CATSGGQRGTDTQYF
TRBJ2-3 NA TRBD1 TRBV19 TGTGCCAGTAGCCTGGGCAGGGGGATCATCACTACGCAGTATTTT CASSLGRGIITTQYF
TRBJ1-2 NA TRBD1 TRBV4-3 TGCGCCAGCAGCCAAGAATACAGGGGTGAGGACTATGGCTACACCTTC CASSQEYRGEDYGYTF
TRBJ1-4 NA NA TRBV3-1/TRBV3-2 TGTGCCAGCAGCCAAGACCCAGGGACAACTAATGAAAAACTGTTTTTT CASSQDPGTTNEKLFF
TRBJ1-2 NA NA TRBV18 TGTGCCAGCTCACCCCTTGGGGCCGACTATGGCTACACCTTC CASSPLGADYGYTF
TRBJ2-7 NA TRBD1 TRBV19 TGTGCCAGTACCGCGGGGCAGGGGGCTTACGAGCAGTACTTC CASTAGQGAYEQYF
TRBJ1-3 NA NA TRBV11-3 TGTGCCAGCAGCTTGCAAGGAGGAGCTGGAAACACCATATATTTT CASSLQGGAGNTIYF
TRBJ2-5 NA TRBD1 TRBV5-6 TGTGCCAGCAGCTACACAGGGGAGTACCAAGAGACCCAGTACTTC CASSYTGEYQETQYF
TRBJ2-3 NA NA TRBV19 TGTGCCAGTAGTATAGGGGCAGGGAGGACAGATACGCAGTATTTT CASSIGAGRTDTQYF
TRBJ2-3 NA TRBD1 TRBV5-6 TGTGCCAGCAGCTTGTTAGGACAGGCCACAGATACGCAGTATTTT CASSLLGQATDTQYF
TRBJ2-3 NA NA TRBV7-9 TGTGCCAGCAGCGTTTTATTGGGAGCCGTGGGAGATACGCAGTATTTT CASSVLLGAVGDTQYF
TRBJ2-3 NA NA TRBV2 TGTGCCAGCAGTGGCGGGGGCATTGATACGCAGTATTTT CASSGGGIDTQYF
TRBJ1-5 NA NA TRBV18 TGTGCCAGCTCACCACTTCCACAGGGCAATCAGCCCCAGCATTTT CASSPLPQGNQPQHF
TRBJ2-1 NA TRBD1 TRBV18 TGTGCCAGCTCGCCCGGGACAGGGGGACCCTACAATGAGCAGTTCTTC CASSPGTGGPYNEQFF
TRBJ2-5 NA NA TRBV19 TGTGCCAATAGTTCCCGGGACTGGTATTTCCAAGAGACCCAGTACTTC CANSSRDWYFQETQYF
TRBJ1-2 NA NA TRBV7-2 TGTGCCAGCAGCTTTGACAGGTTTAGCTATGGCTACACCTTC CASSFDRFSYGYTF
TRBJ1-5 NA TRBD1 TRBV10-3 TGTGCCATCAGTCAGGGGGTAGGTCAGCCCCAGCATTTT CAISQGVGQPQHF
TRBJ2-7 NA NA TRBV7-2 TGTGCCAGCAGCTTGACTCCCGATAGCTCCTACGAGCAGTACTTC CASSLTPDSSYEQYF
TRBJ2-1 NA NA TRBV7-2 TGTGCCAGCAGGTCTGGGGGGGGGCATGAGCAGTTCTTC CASRSGGGHEQFF
TRBJ2-5 NA NA TRBV5-5 TGTGCCAGCAGCCCCTGGGGACTGGACCAAGAGACCCAGTACTTC CASSPWGLDQETQYF
TRBJ2-7 NA NA TRBV5-4 TGTGCCAGCAGCTTGGGGCAGGGGAATCGCGAGCAGTACTTC CASSLGQGNREQYF
TRBJ2-7 NA NA TRBV6-5 TGTGCCAGCAGTTCTGCCAGCTCCTACGAGCAGTACTTC CASSSASSYEQYF
TRBJ2-2 NA NA TRBV19 TGTGCCAGTATGGACAGTAACACCGGGGAGCTGTTTTTT CASMDSNTGELFF
TRBJ2-5 NA NA TRBV7-2 TGTGCCAGCAGTCGGGGGGAGACCCAGTACTTC CASSRGETQYF
TRBJ2-3 NA NA TRBV4-3 TGCGCCAGCAGCCAAGGTGGATTTGGGGGCGCCTTGAAGTATTTT CASSQGGFGGALKYF
TRBJ2-5 NA NA TRBV6-6 TGTGCCAGCAAAAAAACAGGTACCGTCAATTCGGACTTC CASKKTGTVNSDF
TRBJ1-3 NA TRBD1 TRBV6-1 TGTGCCAGCAGTGGTCGACAGGGGAACCTGGGATACTCTGGAAACACCATATATTTT CASSGRQGNLGYSGNTIYF